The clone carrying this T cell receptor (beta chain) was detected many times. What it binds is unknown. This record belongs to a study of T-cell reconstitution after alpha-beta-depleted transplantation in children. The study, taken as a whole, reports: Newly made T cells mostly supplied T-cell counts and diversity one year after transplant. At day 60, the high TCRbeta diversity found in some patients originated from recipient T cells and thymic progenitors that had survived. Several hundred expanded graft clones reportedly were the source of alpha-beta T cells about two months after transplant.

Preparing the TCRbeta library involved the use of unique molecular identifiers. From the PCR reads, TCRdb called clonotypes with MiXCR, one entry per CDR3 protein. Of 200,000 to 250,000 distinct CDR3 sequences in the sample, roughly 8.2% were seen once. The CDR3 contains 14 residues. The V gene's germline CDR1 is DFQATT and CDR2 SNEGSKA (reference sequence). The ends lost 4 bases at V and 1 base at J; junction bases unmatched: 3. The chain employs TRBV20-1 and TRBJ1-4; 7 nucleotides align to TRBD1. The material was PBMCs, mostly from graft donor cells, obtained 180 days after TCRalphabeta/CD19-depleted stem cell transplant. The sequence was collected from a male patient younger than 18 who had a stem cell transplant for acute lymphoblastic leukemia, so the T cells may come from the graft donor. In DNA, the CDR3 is TGCAGTGCTACCCAGGGGGTAACTAATGAAAAACTGTTTTTT. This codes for CSATQGVTNEKLFF.